This T cell receptor (beta chain) derives from a study of human T cells and chemical hapten exposure. For the study at large: TCR yields per sample varied, mainly owing to small pooled library volume differences. Broader study findings: Expanded TCRs produced significantly more large CDR3 similarity clusters than controls did.

Noted time point: patch test 2, 6 weeks after DPC sensitization. The treatment denotes: therapeutic diphenylcyclopropenone sensitization with weekly scalp DPC. Someone pulled total RNA out of unfractionated whole blood. V lost 1 base and J 6 bases, leaving 10 bases between the germline ends. The germline CDR1 and CDR2 sequences are SEHNR and FQNEAQ (reference sequence). The CDR3 has 14 amino acids. This clonotype came up a few times. The target antigen is unknown. TCRdb processed the RACE reads anew with MiXCR; each CDR3 protein has one entry. The sample has tens of thousands of distinct CDR3 sequences, roughly 9% seen once.

This chain joins TRBV7-9 and TRBJ2-4; D gene uncertain. The sample in question was whole blood, obtained in connection with sensitization to the hapten diphenylcyclopropenone (DPC). This receptor was identified in a woman aged 30 to 39 with alopecia areata. Some clones in this sample may be carry-over from other donors' samples. CDR3 loop: CASSLVGTGNIQYF. The DNA for the CDR3 is TGTGCCAGCAGCTTAGTAGGCACGGGAAACATTCAGTACTTC.